This entry describes one T cell receptor beta chain. These data originate in a study of cytomegalovirus exposure and HLA in healthy donors. The germline CDR1 and CDR2 sequences are SGHAT and FQNNGV. The CDR3 totals 15 residues. With V trimmed by 4 bases and J by 4 bases, 6 bases remained unmatched. Vbeta (60) and Jbeta (13) primers were used in the PCR. Data came from immunoSEQ multiplex PCR; TCRdb stores just in-frame clones and leaves some out. The top ten clones hold approximately 5.7% of a sample with about 82,000 clones, roughly 72% of them seen once. This sequence originates from a woman aged 50 to 60 in good health and CMV-seropositive. The sequenced sample was PBMCs. The J gene is TRBJ2-2, the V gene TRBV11-2, with 7 bases fitting TRBD1. CDR3 sequence reads: CASSSLTGLTGELFF. CDR3 coding DNA: TGTGCCAGCAGCTCGTTGACAGGGCTCACCGGGGAGCTGTTTTTT.